The T cell receptor beta chain described here comes from a study of Ad26.COV2.S vaccination and SARS-CoV-2 variants. Study results and caveats: Analytic work on TCR breadth and depth might have understated the full extent of total T cell responses. People given the vaccine had a wider spike-specific TCR breadth than placebo recipients did.

With 7 bases removed from V and 10 bases from J, the gap between germline ends came to 20 bases. The CDR3 covers 15 residues. Germline-derived CDR1 and CDR2 are SNHLY and FYNNEI. The data were produced by immunoSEQ multiplex PCR, yet TCRdb's version contains in-frame clones alone and is incomplete. The sample lists 100,000 or so clones; about three quarters were seen once. A single count supports this clone. The antigen remains undetermined. The receptor's source is a human donor who had recovered from COVID-19. The sequenced sample was peripheral blood, obtained after recovery from COVID-19. The V gene is TRBV2, the J gene TRBJ1-6, with D possibly TRBD1 on 6 matching bases. This CDR3 reads CASTRQASRGSPLHF. The CDR3 DNA reads as TGTGCCAGCACGCGACAGGCATCAAGGGGATCACCCCTCCACTTT.